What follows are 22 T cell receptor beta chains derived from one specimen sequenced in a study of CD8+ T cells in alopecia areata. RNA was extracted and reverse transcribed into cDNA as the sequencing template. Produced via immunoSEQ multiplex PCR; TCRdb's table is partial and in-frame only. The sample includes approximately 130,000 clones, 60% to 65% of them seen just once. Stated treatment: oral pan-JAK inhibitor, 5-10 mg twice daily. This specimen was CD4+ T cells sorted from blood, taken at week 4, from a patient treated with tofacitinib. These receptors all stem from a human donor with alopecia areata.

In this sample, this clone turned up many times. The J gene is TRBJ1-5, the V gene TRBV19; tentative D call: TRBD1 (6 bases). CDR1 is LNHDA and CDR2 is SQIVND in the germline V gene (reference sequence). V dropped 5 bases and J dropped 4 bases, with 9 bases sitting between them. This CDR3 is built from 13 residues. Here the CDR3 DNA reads TGTGCCAGTAGTGGACAGATTAATCAGCCCCAGCATTTT. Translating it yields CASSGQINQPQHF.

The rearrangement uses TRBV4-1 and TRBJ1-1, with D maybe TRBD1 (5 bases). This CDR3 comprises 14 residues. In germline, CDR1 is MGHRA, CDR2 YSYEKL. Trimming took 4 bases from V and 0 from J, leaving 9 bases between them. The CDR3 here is CASSRIQVNTEAFF. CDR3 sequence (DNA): TGCGCCAGCAGCCGGATACAGGTGAACACTGAAGCTTTCTTT.

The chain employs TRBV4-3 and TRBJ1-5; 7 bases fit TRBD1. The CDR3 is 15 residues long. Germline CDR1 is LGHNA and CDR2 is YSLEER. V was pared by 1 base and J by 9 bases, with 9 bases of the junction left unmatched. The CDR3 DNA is TGCGCCAGCAGCCAAGGAACAGGGGAAGGAGGGCCCCAGCATTTT. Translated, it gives CASSQGTGEGGPQHF.

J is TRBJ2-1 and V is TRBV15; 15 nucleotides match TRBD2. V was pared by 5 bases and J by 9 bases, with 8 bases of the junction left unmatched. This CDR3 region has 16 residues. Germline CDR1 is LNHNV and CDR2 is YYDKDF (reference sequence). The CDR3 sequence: CATSRGLAGGIGEQFF. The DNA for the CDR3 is TGTGCCACCAGCCGGGGACTAGCGGGAGGTATTGGTGAGCAGTTCTTC.

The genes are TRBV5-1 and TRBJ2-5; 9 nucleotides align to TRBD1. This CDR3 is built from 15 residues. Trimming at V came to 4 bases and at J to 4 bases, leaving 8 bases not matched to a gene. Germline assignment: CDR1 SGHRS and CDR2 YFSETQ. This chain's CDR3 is CASSEGQGKGETQYF. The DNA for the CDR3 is TGCGCCAGCAGCGAGGGACAGGGTAAAGGAGAGACCCAGTACTTC.

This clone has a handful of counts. The chain's CDR3 is CASSLKGLAGTDTQYF. In nucleotides, the CDR3 is TGTGCCAGCAGTTTAAAGGGACTAGCGGGAACCGATACGCAGTATTTT. The chain couples TRBV5-6 to TRBJ2-3; 13 nucleotides agree with TRBD2. Germline V gene sequence: CDR1 SGHDT, CDR2 YYEEEE. This CDR3 region has 16 residues. With 5 bases clipped from V and 6 bases from J, the junction kept 9 bases outside the gene matches.

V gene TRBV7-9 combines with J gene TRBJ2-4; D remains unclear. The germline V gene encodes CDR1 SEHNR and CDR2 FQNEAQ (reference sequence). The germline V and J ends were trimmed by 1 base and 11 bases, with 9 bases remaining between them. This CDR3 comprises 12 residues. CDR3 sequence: CASSLVGSVQYF. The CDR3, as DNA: TGTGCCAGCAGCTTAGTGGGGTCCGTTCAGTACTTC.

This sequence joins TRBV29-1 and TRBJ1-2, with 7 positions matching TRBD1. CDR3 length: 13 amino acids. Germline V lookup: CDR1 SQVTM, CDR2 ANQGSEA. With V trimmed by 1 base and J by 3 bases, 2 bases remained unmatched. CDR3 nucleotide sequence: TGCAGCGTTGAAGCGCAGGGGGACTATGGCTACACCTTC. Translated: CSVEAQGDYGYTF.

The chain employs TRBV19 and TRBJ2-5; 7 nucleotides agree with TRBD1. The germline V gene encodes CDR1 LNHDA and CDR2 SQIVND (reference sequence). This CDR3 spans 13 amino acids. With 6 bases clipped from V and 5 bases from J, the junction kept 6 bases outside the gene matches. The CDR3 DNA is TGTGCCAGTAGCCCCACAGGGGTGGAGACCCAGTACTTC. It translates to CASSPTGVETQYF.

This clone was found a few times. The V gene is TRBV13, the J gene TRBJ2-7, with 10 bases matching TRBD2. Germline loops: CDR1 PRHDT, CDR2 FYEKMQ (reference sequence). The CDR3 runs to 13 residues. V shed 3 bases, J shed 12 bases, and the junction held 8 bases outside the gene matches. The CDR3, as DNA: TGTGCCAGCAGCTTGCTGCTAGCGGGAGAGAGGTACTTC. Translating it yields CASSLLLAGERYF.

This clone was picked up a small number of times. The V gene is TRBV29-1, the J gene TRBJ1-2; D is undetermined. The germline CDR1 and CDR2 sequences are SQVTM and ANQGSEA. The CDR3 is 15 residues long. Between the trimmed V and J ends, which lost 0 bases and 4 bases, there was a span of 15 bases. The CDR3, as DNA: TGCAGCGTTGAAGATTTCGGGAGCGAGGGCTATGGCTACACCTTC. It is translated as CSVEDFGSEGYGYTF.

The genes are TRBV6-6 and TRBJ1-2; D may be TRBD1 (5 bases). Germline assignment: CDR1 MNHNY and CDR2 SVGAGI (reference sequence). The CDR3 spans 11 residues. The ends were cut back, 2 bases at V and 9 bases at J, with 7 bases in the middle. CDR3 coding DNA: TGTGCCAGCAGTTACGACAGAAGCTACACCTTC. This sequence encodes CASSYDRSYTF.

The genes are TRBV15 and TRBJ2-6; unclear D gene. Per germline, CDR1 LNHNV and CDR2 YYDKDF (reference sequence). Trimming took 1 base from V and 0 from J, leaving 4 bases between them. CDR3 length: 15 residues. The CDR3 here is CATSRGLSGANVLTF. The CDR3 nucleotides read TGTGCCACCAGCAGAGGACTCTCTGGGGCCAACGTCCTGACTTTC.

The CDR3 sequence: CSVERSWGRGTDTQYF. The CDR3 DNA sequence: TGCAGCGTTGAAAGGTCTTGGGGGCGGGGCACAGATACGCAGTATTTT. The chain links TRBV29-1 to TRBJ2-3, with a weak D call TRBD1 (6 bases). CDR3 length equals 16 residues. The V gene lost 2 bases and the J gene lost 1 base, with 16 bases spanning the gap. The germline CDR1 and CDR2 sequences are SQVTM and ANQGSEA.

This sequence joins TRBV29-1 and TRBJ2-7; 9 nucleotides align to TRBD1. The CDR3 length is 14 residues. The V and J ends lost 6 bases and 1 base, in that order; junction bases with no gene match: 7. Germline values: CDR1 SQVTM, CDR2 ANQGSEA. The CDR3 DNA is TGCAGCGTAGGACAGGGGATCGGGTCCTACGAGCAGTACTTC. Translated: CSVGQGIGSYEQYF.

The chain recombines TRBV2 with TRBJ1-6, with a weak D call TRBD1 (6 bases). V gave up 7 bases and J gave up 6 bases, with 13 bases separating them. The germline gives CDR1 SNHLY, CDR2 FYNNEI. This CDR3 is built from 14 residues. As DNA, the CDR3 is TGTGCCAGCAACCCCACAGGGCTTAATTCACCCCTCCACTTT. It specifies CASNPTGLNSPLHF.

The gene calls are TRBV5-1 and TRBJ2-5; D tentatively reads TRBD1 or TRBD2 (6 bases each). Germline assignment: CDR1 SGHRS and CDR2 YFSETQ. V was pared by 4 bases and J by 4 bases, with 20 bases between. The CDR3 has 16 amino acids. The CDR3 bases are TGCGCCAGCAGCAGCGCGCGGGAACTCAGGGGAGAGACCCAGTACTTC. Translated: CASSSARELRGETQYF.

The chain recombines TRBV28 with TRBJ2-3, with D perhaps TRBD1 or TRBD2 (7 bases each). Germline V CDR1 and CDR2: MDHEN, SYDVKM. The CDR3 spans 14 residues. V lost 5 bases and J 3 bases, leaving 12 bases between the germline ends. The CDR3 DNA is TGTGCCAGCAGTCCAGCGGGACAGACAGATACGCAGTATTTT. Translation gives CASSPAGQTDTQYF.

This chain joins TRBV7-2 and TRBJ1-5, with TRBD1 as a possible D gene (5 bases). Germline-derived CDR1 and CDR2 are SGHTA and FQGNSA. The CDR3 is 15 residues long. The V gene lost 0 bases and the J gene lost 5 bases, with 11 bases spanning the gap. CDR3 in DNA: TGTGCCAGCAGCTTAGCGGGGGGAAGGCATCAGCCCCAGCATTTT. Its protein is CASSLAGGRHQPQHF.

The CDR3 nucleotides are TGTGCCAGCAGTTTAGGGGGTGGAGGATGGGCTTTCTTT. Its protein is CASSLGGGGWAFF. The gene calls are TRBV27 and TRBJ1-1; a possible D gene is TRBD1 (5 bases). The CDR3 totals 13 residues. Trimming left V 2 bases short and J 11 bases short, with 15 bases between. Germline V CDR1 and CDR2: MNHEY, SMNVEV (reference sequence).

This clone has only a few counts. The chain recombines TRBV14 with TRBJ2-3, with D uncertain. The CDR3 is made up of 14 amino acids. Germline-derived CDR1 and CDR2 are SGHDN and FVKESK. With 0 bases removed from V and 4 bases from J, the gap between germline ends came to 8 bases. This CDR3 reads CASSQEVRPDTQYF. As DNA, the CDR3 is TGTGCCAGCAGCCAAGAGGTTCGGCCAGATACGCAGTATTTT.

CDR3 DNA: TGTGCCAGCATCCCCGGGACCAACCAACGCACTGAAGCTTTCTTT. This gives the protein CASIPGTNQRTEAFF. The chain combines TRBV27 with TRBJ1-1; tentatively, D is TRBD1 (5 bases). This CDR3 region has 15 residues. The germline gives CDR1 MNHEY, CDR2 SMNVEV (reference sequence). The V end lost 7 bases, the J end lost 4 bases, and 19 bases lay between the germline ends.